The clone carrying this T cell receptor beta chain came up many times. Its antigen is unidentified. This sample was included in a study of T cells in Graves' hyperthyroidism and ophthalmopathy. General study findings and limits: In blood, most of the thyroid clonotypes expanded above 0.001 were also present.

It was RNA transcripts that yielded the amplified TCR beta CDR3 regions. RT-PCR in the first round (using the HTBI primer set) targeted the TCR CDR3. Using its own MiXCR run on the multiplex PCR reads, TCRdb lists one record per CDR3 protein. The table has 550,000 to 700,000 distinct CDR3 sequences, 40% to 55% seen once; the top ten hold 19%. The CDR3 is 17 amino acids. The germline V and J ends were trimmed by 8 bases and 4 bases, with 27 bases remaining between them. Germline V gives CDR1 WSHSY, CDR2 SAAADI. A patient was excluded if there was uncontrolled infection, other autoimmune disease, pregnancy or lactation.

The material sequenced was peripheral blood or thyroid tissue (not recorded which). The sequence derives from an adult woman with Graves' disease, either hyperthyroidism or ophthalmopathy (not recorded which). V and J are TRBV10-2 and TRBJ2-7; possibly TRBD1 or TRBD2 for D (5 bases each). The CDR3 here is CASLGRLFPRAAYEQYF. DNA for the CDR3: TGCGCCAGCCTGGGGCGGTTGTTCCCTCGAGCGGCTTACGAGCAGTACTTC.